This passage covers 4 T cell receptor beta chains from one sample sequenced in a study of cytomegalovirus exposure and HLA in healthy donors. Primers: 60 Vbeta forward and 13 Jbeta reverse. The repertoire was sequenced with immunoSEQ multiplex PCR; TCRdb's copy has only in-frame clones and lacks some. The sample holds about 99,000 clones, roughly 66% seen once. Sample: PBMCs. Receptors originate from a woman in her forties or fifties in good health and CMV-seronegative.

This clone has a single count. The rearrangement links TRBV10-3 to TRBJ2-5; 9 bases align to TRBD2. The germline gives CDR1 ENHRY, CDR2 SYGVKD. The V and J ends lost 3 bases and 6 bases, in that order; junction bases with no gene match: 5. The CDR3 spans 14 residues. The chain's CDR3 is CAISDLAGLQTQYF. The CDR3, as DNA: TGTGCCATCAGTGATCTAGCGGGGCTGCAGACCCAGTACTTC.

The gene calls are TRBV7-3 and TRBJ2-1, with 9 positions matching TRBD2. With V trimmed by 5 bases and J by 10 bases, 9 bases remained unmatched. Germline V CDR1 and CDR2: SGHTA, FQGTGA. The CDR3 extends over 14 amino acids. The DNA of the CDR3 is TGTGCCAGCAGCCCCTATTATAGCGGGAGCGAGCAGTTCTTC. Translation: CASSPYYSGSEQFF.

In this sample, this clone turned up a few times. The V gene is TRBV27, the J gene TRBJ2-1, with 7 bases matching TRBD2. J was trimmed by 8 bases and V by 6 bases; bases with no gene match: 7. The CDR3 extends over 13 amino acids. Germline V gives CDR1 MNHEY, CDR2 SMNVEV (reference sequence). The CDR3 is CASRGLGLDEQFF. The CDR3 DNA reads as TGTGCCAGCAGAGGACTAGGCTTGGATGAGCAGTTCTTC.

This chain uses TRBV6-1 with TRBJ1-6; D remains ambiguous. Germline-derived CDR1 and CDR2 are MNHNS and SASEGT. This CDR3 has 13 residues. Trimming left V 6 bases short and J 6 bases short, with 9 bases between. This CDR3 is CASRAGSNSPLHF. CDR3 nucleotide sequence: TGTGCCAGCAGGGCAGGATCTAATTCACCCCTCCACTTT.